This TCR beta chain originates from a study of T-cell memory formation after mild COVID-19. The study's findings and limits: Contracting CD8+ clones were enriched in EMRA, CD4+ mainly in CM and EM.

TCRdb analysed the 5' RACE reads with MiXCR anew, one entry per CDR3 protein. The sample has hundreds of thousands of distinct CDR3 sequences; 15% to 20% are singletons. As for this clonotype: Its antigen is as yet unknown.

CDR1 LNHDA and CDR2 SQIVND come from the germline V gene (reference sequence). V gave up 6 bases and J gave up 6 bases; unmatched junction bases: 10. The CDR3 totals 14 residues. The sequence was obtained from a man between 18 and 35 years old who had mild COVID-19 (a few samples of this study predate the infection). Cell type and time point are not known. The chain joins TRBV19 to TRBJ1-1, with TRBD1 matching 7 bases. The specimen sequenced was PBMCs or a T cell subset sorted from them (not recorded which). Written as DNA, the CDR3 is TGTGCCAGTAGGCGGGACAGACTCGCCTCTGAAGCTTTCTTT. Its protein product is CASRRDRLASEAFF.